These 23 T cell receptor beta chains came from one sample sequenced in a study of early T cells in non-severe SARS-CoV-2 infection. Each CDR3 protein is one row after TCRdb ran MiXCR on the 5' RACE reads. The sample records over 45,000 distinct CDR3 sequences, around 15% being singletons. The source material was whole blood, sampled at baseline. The source is an adult who was a healthcare worker with PCR-confirmed SARS-CoV-2 infection or an uninfected control (not recorded which).

This chain connects TRBV25-1 to TRBJ2-7, with D possibly TRBD1 on 6 matching bases. CDR1 and CDR2 from the germline V gene are MGHDK and SYGVNS. The CDR3 is 11 residues long. Here the CDR3 DNA reads TGTGCAGCCAGGGGCTACTACGAGCAGTACTTC. Encoded protein: CAARGYYEQYF.

J is TRBJ2-5 and V is TRBV10-3; 11 bases map to TRBD1. The CDR3 totals 14 residues. J lost 5 bases, V lost 6 bases, and 5 bases had no gene match. The V gene's germline CDR1 is ENHRY and CDR2 SYGVKD. The CDR3 DNA reads TGTGCCATCAGAGAAGGACAGGGGGCCGAGACCCAGTACTTC. As protein: CAIREGQGAETQYF.

This chain links TRBV24-1 with TRBJ2-5; 7 bases fit TRBD1. The CDR3 length is 14 residues. Trimming cost V 4 bases and J 1 base; bases outside gene matches: 2. Germline assignment: CDR1 KGHDR and CDR2 SFDVKD. CDR3 bases: TGTGCCACCAGTGAGGGGACAGCCCAAGAGACCCAGTACTTC. This encodes CATSEGTAQETQYF.

This clonotype was picked up many times. This sequence joins TRBV7-6 and TRBJ1-6, with D uncertain. CDR3 length equals 16 residues. CDR1 SGHVS and CDR2 FNYEAQ come from the germline V gene. The germline V and J ends were trimmed by 1 base and 8 bases, with 15 bases remaining between them. The CDR3 region has the DNA TGTGCCAGCAGCTTAGAGGCTGTGTCCCTAGATTCACCCCTCCACTTT. It is translated as CASSLEAVSLDSPLHF.

This clonotype was observed many times. This chain joins TRBV5-1 and TRBJ2-5, with TRBD2 as a possible D gene (6 bases). CDR1 and CDR2 (germline): SGHRS, YFSETQ. The CDR3 spans 14 residues. V was cut by 4 bases and J by 5 bases, with 15 bases left in between. The CDR3 nucleotides are TGCGCCAGCAGCGGGACCCCGAGCGGGGAGACCCAGTACTTC. This sequence encodes CASSGTPSGETQYF. Complete variable domain (other parts from reference TRBV5-1 and TRBJ2-5): KAGVTQTPRYLIKTRGQQVTLSCSPISGHRSVSWYQQTPGQGLQFLFEYFSETQRNKGNFPGRFSGRQFSNSRSEMNVSTLELGDSALYLCASSGTPSGETQYFGPGTRLLVL.

This clonotype was observed a handful of times. V and J are TRBV20-1 and TRBJ1-4; tentative D call: TRBD1 (6 bases). The CDR3 extends over 12 amino acids. Trimming shortened V by 6 bases and J by 8 bases, and 13 bases separated the two germline ends. From germline, CDR1 is DFQATT and CDR2 SNEGSKA (reference sequence). The CDR3 DNA follows: TGCAGTGCATCAGGGGAGGCAGAAAAACTGTTTTTT. Protein product: CSASGEAEKLFF.

In its sample, this clonotype was seen a few times. The rearrangement uses TRBV12-3 or TRBV12-4 and TRBJ2-3; D is uncertain. V lost 8 bases, J lost 5 bases, and 11 bases lay in between. The CDR3 runs to 12 residues. The CDR3 region has the DNA TGTGCCAGCCGTGGGATTGAAGATACGCAGTATTTT. Translated: CASRGIEDTQYF.

This clonotype came up a few times. The genes are TRBV28 and TRBJ2-5; TRBD2 agrees at 8 bases. Per the germline V gene, CDR1 is MDHEN and CDR2 is SYDVKM. The CDR3 length is 17 residues. V lost 7 bases to trimming and J lost 3 bases; unmatched junction nucleotides: 16. CDR3 sequence (DNA): TGTGCCAGCAACATCGTTTGGAGCGGGAGTCTGGAAGAGACCCAGTACTTC. This codes for CASNIVWSGSLEETQYF. The full variable domain, rest sourced from reference TRBV28 and TRBJ2-5, is DVKVTQSSRYLVKRTGEKVFLECVQDMDHENMFWYRQDPGLGLRLIYFSYDVKMKEKGDIPEGYSVSREKKERFSLILESASTNQTSMYLCASNIVWSGSLEETQYFGPGTRLLVL.

This rearrangement joins TRBV7-9 to TRBJ2-3; TRBD2 agrees at 11 bases. This CDR3 spans 16 amino acids. Germline CDR1 is SEHNR and CDR2 is FQNEAQ (reference sequence). J gave up 2 bases and V 5 bases, and 6 bases lay outside the gene matches. The CDR3 region has the DNA TGTGCCAGCAGCCCCCTGACTAGCGGGACCACAGATACGCAGTATTTT. Translation gives CASSPLTSGTTDTQYF.

This clonotype has at least ten counts. This chain joins TRBV6-6 and TRBJ2-3; D not certain. V lost 2 bases and J 6 bases, leaving 3 bases between the germline ends. CDR1 MNHNY and CDR2 SVGAGI come from the germline V gene (reference sequence). The CDR3 sequence is 11 residues long. CDR3 loop: CASSYVDTQYF. Written as DNA, the CDR3 is TGTGCCAGCAGTTACGTGGATACGCAGTATTTT.

This clonotype was observed a few times. The V and J genes are TRBV7-6 and TRBJ2-1, with a tentative D call TRBD2 (5 bases). CDR3 length: 15 residues. The germline V and J ends were trimmed by 2 bases and 0 bases, with 8 bases remaining between them. The germline V gene has CDR1 SGHVS and CDR2 FNYEAQ. The DNA of the CDR3 is TGTGCCAGCAGCTTAACGGGGTTCTCCTACAATGAGCAGTTCTTC. Amino acids: CASSLTGFSYNEQFF.

This clonotype was counted a few times. V usage is TRBV29-1 and J usage is TRBJ2-7, with TRBD2 matching over 10 bases. This CDR3 has 13 amino acids. CDR1 SQVTM and CDR2 ANQGSEA come from the germline V gene. CDR3 nucleotides: TGCAGTGTAACTCTAGCGGGAGTAGGGGAGCAGTACTTC. Translating it yields CSVTLAGVGEQYF.

V usage is TRBV30 and J usage is TRBJ1-5; 7 bases match TRBD1. CDR3 size: 15 residues. Germline V lookup: CDR1 GTSNPN, CDR2 SVGIG (reference sequence). With V trimmed by 0 bases and J by 4 bases, 6 bases remained unmatched. The CDR3, as DNA: TGTGCCTGGAGTGTAGCGGACAGGAAGAATCAGCCCCAGCATTTT. It codes for CAWSVADRKNQPQHF.

The V gene is TRBV20-1, the J gene TRBJ2-5, with D perhaps TRBD1 (5 bases). This CDR3 region has 13 residues. Trimming cost V 7 bases and J 5 bases, with 17 bases left between them. Germline CDR1 DFQATT, CDR2 SNEGSKA (reference sequence). The CDR3 region has the DNA TGCAGTGGACGGGTGACAGAGGTTGAGACCCAGTACTTC. Protein sequence: CSGRVTEVETQYF.

This clonotype was recorded a few times. The chain recombines TRBV3-1 with TRBJ2-6; 7 nucleotides match TRBD1. V dropped 4 bases and J dropped 1; count of bases not matched to a gene: 1. Germline loops: CDR1 LGHDT, CDR2 YNNKEL (reference sequence). The CDR3 runs 15 residues. The CDR3 region is CASSLRGSGANVLTF. CDR3 bases: TGTGCCAGCAGCCTCAGGGGGTCTGGGGCCAACGTCCTGACTTTC.

This clonotype was detected only a few times. The chain employs TRBV28 and TRBJ1-5; TRBD1 matches at 9 bases. The CDR3 loop spans 14 amino acids. Per germline, CDR1 MDHEN and CDR2 SYDVKM. V was clipped by 6 bases and J by 7 bases; unmatched bases: 7. The CDR3: CASREQGARQPQHF. The CDR3 DNA reads TGTGCCAGCAGAGAACAGGGGGCGCGACAGCCCCAGCATTTT.

J is TRBJ1-5 and V is TRBV6-2 or TRBV6-3; no firm D call. The germline gives CDR1 MNHEY, CDR2 SVGEGT. The V and J ends lost 5 bases and 3 bases respectively, with 14 bases between them. This CDR3 is built from 15 residues. Here the CDR3 reads CASSPGNTINQPQHF. The CDR3 DNA follows: TGTGCCAGCAGTCCGGGAAACACCATCAATCAGCCCCAGCATTTT.

This chain links TRBV25-1 with TRBJ2-1, with D hard to call. The germline V gene has CDR1 MGHDK and CDR2 SYGVNS. Trimming took off 4 bases at V and 5 bases at J, with 6 bases between the two ends. The CDR3 consists of 12 residues. CDR3 nucleotides: TGTGCCAGCAGTGCTGACCACAATGAGCAGTTCTTC. This translates into CASSADHNEQFF.

A word on this clonotype: The CDR3 ends on some other residue instead of the conserved phenylalanine or tryptophan, so this is likely a read error. The chain couples TRBV28 to TRBJ2-7; 8 nucleotides agree with TRBD1. Germline lookup yields CDR1 MDHEN and CDR2 SYDVKM. The trim removed 6 bases at V and 2 bases at J, leaving 12 bases unmatched. This CDR3 is built from 16 residues. The DNA of the CDR3 is TGTGCCAGCAGCCAGGGATTCCGGGACAGGCCCTACGAGCAGTACCTC. As protein: CASSQGFRDRPYEQYL.

This clonotype came up a few times. The chain recombines TRBV12-3 or TRBV12-4 with TRBJ2-7, with 9 positions matching TRBD2. The CDR3 runs 13 residues. Trimming took 2 bases from V and 6 from J; bases not matched to a gene: 2. The CDR3 loop is CASSLLAGIEQYF. DNA of the CDR3: TGTGCCAGCAGTTTACTAGCGGGAATCGAGCAGTACTTC.

In this sample, this clonotype turned up many times. The V gene is TRBV19, the J gene TRBJ2-5; 7 positions agree with TRBD2. The length of the CDR3 is 17 residues. With 4 bases clipped from V and 4 bases from J, the junction kept 15 bases outside the gene matches. Germline assignment: CDR1 LNHDA and CDR2 SQIVND (reference sequence). The CDR3 coding sequence is TGTGCCAGTAGTAGGGAAGGTAGCGGGTGGCTGGGAGAGACCCAGTACTTC. Amino acids: CASSREGSGWLGETQYF.

This chain joins TRBV7-7 and TRBJ2-2; TRBD2 agrees at 7 bases. Looked up from germline, CDR1 is SSHAT and CDR2 is FNYEAQ (reference sequence). The CDR3 extends over 14 amino acids. The V gene end was trimmed by 3 bases and the J gene end by 4 bases; junction bases not matched to a gene: 2. The CDR3 region is CASSLSGATGELFF. The CDR3, as DNA: TGTGCCAGCAGCTTGAGCGGGGCCACCGGGGAGCTGTTTTTT.

The table lists this clonotype with a few counts. The rearrangement links TRBV27 to TRBJ2-2, with 7 bases identical to TRBD2. This CDR3 spans 13 amino acids. The junction had 4 bases not matched to a gene; V was cut back by 7 bases and J by 5 bases. Germline V lookup: CDR1 MNHEY, CDR2 SMNVEV (reference sequence). The CDR3 protein is CASIGLVTGELFF. In nucleotides, the CDR3 is TGTGCCAGCATTGGACTAGTGACCGGGGAGCTGTTTTTT.